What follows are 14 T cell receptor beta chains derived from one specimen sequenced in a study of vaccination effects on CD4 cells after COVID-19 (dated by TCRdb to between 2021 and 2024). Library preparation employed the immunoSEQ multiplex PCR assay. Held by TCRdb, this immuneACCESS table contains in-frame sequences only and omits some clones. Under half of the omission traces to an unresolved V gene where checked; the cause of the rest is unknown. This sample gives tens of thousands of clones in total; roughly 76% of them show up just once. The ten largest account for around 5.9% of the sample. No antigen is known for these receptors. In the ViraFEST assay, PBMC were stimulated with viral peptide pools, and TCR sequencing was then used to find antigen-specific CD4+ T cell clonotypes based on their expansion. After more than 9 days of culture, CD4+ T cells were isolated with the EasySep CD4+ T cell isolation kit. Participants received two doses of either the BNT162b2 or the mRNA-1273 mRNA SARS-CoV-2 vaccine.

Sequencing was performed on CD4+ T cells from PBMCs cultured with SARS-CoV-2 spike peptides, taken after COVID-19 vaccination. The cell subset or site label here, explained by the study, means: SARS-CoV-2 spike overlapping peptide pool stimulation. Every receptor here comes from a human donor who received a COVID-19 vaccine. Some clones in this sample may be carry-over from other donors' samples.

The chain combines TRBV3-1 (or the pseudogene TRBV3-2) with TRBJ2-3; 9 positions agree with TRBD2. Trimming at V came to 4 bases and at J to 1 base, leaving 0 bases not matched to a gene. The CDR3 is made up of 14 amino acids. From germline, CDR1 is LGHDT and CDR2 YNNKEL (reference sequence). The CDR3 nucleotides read TGTGCCAGCAGCCTAGCGGGGGGCACAGATACGCAGTATTTT. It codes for CASSLAGGTDTQYF.

CDR3 DNA sequence: TGCAGCGCCTTCGCCTGGGGGCCAGCTGGCTACACCTTC. This gives the protein CSAFAWGPAGYTF. The rearrangement uses TRBV29-1 and TRBJ1-2; a weak D match, TRBD1 (6 bases). The length of the CDR3 is 13 residues. The germline gives CDR1 SQVTM, CDR2 ANQGSEA. The V and J ends lost 7 bases and 7 bases respectively, with 19 bases between them.

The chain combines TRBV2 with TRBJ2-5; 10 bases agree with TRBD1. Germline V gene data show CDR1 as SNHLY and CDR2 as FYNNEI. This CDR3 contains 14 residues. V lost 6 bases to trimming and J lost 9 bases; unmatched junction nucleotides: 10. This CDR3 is CASRPTGGNNPQYF. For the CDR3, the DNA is TGTGCCAGCAGGCCGACAGGGGGCAACAACCCCCAGTACTTC.

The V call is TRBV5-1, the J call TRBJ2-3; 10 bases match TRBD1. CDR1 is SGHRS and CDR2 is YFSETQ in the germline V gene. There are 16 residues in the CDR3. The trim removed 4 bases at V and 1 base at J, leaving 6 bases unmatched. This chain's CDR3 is CASSRGTGAGTDTQYF. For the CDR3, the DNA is TGCGCCAGCAGCCGGGGGACAGGGGCCGGCACAGATACGCAGTATTTT.

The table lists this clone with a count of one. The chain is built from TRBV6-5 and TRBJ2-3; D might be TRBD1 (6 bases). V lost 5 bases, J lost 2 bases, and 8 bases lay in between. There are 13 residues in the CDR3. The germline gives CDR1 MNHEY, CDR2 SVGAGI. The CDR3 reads CASSRDTTDTQYF. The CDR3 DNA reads TGTGCCAGCAGTAGGGACACCACAGATACGCAGTATTTT.

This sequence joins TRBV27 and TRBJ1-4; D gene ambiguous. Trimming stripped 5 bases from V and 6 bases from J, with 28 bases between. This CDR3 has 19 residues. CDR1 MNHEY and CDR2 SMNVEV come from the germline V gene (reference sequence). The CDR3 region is CASSIHRPGANPLYEKLFF. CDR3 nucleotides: TGTGCCAGCAGTATACACAGACCGGGAGCCAACCCGCTCTATGAAAAACTGTTTTTT.

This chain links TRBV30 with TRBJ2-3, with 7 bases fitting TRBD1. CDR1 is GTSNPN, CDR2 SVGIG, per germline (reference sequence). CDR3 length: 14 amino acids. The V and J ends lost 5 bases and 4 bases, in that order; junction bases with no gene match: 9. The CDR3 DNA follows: TGTGCCTGGTCAAGAGGGGGCGTAGCAGATACGCAGTATTTT. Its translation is CAWSRGGVADTQYF.

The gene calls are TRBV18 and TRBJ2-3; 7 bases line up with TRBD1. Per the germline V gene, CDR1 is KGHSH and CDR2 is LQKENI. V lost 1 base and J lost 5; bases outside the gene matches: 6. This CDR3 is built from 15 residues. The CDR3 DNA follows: TGTGCCAGCTCACCACGCTCACAGGGGTTAGATACGCAGTATTTT. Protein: CASSPRSQGLDTQYF.

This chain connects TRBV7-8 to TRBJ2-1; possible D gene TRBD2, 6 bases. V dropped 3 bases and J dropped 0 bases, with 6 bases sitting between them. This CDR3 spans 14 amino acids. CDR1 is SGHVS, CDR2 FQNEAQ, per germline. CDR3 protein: CASSFGSSYNEQFF. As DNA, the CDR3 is TGTGCCAGCAGCTTCGGGAGCTCCTACAATGAGCAGTTCTTC. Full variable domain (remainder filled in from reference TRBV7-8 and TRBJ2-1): GAGVSQSPRYKVAKRGQDVALRCDPISGHVSLFWYQQALGQGPEFLTYFQNEAQLDKSGLPSDRFFAERPEGSVSTLKIQRTQQEDSAVYLCASSFGSSYNEQFFGPGTRLTVL.

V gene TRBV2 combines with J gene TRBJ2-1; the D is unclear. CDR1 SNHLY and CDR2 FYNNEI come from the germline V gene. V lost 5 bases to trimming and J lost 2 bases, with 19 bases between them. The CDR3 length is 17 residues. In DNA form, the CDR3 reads TGTGCCAGCAGTCTGCGGCAGGCCCCGACCACCTACAATGAGCAGTTCTTC. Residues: CASSLRQAPTTYNEQFF. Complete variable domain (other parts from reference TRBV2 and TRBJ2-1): EPEVTQTPSHQVTQMGQEVILRCVPISNHLYFYWYRQILGQKVEFLVSFYNNEISEKSEIFDDQFSVERPDGSNFTLKIRSTKLEDSAMYFCASSLRQAPTTYNEQFFGPGTRLTVL.

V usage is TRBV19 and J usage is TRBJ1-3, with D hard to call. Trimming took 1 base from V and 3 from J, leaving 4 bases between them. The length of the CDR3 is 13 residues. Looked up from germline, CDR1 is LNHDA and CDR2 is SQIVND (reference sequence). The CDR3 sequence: CASSIAFGNTIYF. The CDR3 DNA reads TGTGCCAGTAGTATAGCCTTTGGAAACACCATATATTTT.

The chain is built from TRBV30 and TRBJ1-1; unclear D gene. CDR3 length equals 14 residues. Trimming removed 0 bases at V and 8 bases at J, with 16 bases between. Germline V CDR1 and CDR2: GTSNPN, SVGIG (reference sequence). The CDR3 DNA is TGTGCCTGGAGTGTACGTTCCGGTCTGGTCGAAGCTTTCTTT. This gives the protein CAWSVRSGLVEAFF.

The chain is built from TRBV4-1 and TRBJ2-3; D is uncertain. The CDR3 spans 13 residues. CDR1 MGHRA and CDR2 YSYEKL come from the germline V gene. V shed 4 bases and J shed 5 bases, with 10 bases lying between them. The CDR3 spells CASSPRSGDTQYF. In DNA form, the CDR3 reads TGCGCCAGCAGCCCCCGGTCCGGAGATACGCAGTATTTT.

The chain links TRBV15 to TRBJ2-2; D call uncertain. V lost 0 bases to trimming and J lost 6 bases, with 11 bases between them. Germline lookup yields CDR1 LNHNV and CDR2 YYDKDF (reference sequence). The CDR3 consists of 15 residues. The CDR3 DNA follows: TGTGCCACCAGCAGAGATAGCACTACCCCCGGGGAGCTGTTTTTT. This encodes CATSRDSTTPGELFF. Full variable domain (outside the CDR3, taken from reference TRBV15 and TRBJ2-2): DAMVIQNPRYQVTQFGKPVTLSCSQTLNHNVMYWYQQKSSQAPKLLFHYYDKDFNNEADTPDNFQSRRPNTSFCFLDIRSPGLGDTAMYLCATSRDSTTPGELFFGEGSRLTVL.